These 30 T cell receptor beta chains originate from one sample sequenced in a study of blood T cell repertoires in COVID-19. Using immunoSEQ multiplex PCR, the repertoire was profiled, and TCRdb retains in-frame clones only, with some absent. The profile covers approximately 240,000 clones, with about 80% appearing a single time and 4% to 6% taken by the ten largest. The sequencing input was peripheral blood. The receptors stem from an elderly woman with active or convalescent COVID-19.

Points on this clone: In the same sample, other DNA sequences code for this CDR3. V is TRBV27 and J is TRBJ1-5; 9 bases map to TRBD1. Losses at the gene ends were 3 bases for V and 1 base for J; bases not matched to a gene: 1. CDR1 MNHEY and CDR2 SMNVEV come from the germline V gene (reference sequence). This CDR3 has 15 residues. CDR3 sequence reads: CASSFGTGSNQPQHF. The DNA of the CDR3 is TGTGCCAGCAGTTTCGGGACAGGGAGCAATCAGCCCCAGCATTTT.

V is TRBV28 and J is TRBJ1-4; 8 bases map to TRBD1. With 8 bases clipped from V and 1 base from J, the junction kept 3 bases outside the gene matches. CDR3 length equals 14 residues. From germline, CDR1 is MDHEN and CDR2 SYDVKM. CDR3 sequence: CASVQGGTNEKLFF. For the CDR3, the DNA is TGTGCCAGCGTACAGGGGGGAACTAATGAAAAACTGTTTTTT.

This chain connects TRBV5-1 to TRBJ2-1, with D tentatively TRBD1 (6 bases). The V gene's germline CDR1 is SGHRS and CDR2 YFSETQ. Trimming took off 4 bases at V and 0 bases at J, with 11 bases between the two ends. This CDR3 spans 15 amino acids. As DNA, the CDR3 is TGCGCCAGCAGCCAAACAGGGAGCTCCTACAATGAGCAGTTCTTC. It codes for CASSQTGSSYNEQFF.

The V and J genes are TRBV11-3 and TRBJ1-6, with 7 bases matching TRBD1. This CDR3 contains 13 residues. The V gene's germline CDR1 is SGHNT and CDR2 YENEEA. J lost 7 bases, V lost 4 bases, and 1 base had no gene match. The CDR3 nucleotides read TGTGCCAGCAGCTCGACAGGGAATTCACCCCTCCACTTT. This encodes CASSSTGNSPLHF.

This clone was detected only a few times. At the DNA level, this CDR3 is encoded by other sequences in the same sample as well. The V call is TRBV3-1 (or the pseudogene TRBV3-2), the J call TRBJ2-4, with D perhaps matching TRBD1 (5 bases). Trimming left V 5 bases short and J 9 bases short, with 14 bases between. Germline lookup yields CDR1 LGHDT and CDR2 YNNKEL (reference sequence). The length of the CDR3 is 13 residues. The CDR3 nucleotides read TGTGCCAGCAGCTCCACGACAGAGGCCATTCAGTACTTC. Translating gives CASSSTTEAIQYF.

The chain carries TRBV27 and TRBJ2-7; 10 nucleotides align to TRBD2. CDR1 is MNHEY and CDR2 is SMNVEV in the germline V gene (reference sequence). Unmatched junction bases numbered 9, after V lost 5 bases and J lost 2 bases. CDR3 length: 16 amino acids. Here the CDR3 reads CASSPSGLADTYEQYF. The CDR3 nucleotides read TGTGCCAGCAGTCCCTCAGGACTAGCGGATACCTACGAGCAGTACTTC.

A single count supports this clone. This CDR3 is CAWRTSGSSEQYF. CDR3 nucleotides: TGTGCCTGGAGGACTAGCGGGAGCTCCGAGCAGTACTTC. V and J are TRBV30 and TRBJ2-7, with TRBD2 identical over 12 bases. The length of the CDR3 is 13 residues. After removal of 3 bases from V and 6 bases from J, the junction contained 3 bases not matched to a gene. Germline values: CDR1 GTSNPN, CDR2 SVGIG (reference sequence).

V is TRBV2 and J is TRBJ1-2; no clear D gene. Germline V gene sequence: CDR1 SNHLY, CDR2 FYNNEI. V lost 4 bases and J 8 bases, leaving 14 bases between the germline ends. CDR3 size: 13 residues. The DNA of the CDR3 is TGTGCCAGCAGTGTGGGCAGCCCCCTGGGCTACACCTTC. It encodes CASSVGSPLGYTF.

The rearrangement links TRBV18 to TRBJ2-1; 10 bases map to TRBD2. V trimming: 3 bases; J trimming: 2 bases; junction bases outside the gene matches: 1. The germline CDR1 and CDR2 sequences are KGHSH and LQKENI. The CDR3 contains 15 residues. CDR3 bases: TGTGCCAGCTCACCCGGACTAGCGGCCTACAATGAGCAGTTCTTC. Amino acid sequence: CASSPGLAAYNEQFF.

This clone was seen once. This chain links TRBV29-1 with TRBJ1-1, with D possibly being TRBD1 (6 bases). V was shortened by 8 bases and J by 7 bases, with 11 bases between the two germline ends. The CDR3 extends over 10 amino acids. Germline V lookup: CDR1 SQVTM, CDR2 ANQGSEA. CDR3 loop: CSTWTDEAFF. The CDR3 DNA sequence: TGCAGCACCTGGACAGATGAAGCTTTCTTT. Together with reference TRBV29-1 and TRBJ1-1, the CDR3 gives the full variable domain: SAVISQKPSRDICQRGTSLTIQCQVDSQVTMMFWYRQQPGQSLTLIATANQGSEATYESGFVIDKFPISRPNLTFSTLTVSNMSPEDSSIYLCSTWTDEAFFGQGTRLTVV.

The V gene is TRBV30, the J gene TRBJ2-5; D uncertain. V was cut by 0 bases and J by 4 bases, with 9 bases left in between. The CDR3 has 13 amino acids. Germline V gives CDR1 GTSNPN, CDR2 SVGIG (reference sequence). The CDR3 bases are TGTGCCTGGAGTGTGAGACTTGGAGAGACCCAGTACTTC. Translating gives CAWSVRLGETQYF.

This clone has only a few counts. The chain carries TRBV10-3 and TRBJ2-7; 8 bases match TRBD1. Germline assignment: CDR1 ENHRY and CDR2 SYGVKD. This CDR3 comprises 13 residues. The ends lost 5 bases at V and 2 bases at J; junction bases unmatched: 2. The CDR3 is CAISWTGPYEQYF. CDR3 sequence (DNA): TGTGCCATCAGTTGGACAGGGCCCTACGAGCAGTACTTC.

CDR3 bases: TGTGCCAGCAGGGATGGACTAGCGGGGAACACCGGGGAGCTGTTTTTT. It codes for CASRDGLAGNTGELFF. The V and J genes are TRBV9 and TRBJ2-2; 11 positions agree with TRBD2. The CDR3 contains 16 residues. Germline values: CDR1 SGDLS, CDR2 YYNGEE. With V trimmed by 5 bases and J by 1 base, 4 bases remained unmatched.

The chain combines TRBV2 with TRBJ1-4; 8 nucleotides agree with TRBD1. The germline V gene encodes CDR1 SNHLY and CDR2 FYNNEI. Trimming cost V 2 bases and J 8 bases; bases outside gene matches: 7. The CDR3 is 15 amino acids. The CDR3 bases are TGTGCCAGCAGTGAAATGGACAGGGAGTTCGAAAAACTGTTTTTT. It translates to CASSEMDREFEKLFF. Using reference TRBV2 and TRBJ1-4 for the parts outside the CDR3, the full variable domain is EPEVTQTPSHQVTQMGQEVILRCVPISNHLYFYWYRQILGQKVEFLVSFYNNEISEKSEIFDDQFSVERPDGSNFTLKIRSTKLEDSAMYFCASSEMDREFEKLFFGSGTQLSVL.

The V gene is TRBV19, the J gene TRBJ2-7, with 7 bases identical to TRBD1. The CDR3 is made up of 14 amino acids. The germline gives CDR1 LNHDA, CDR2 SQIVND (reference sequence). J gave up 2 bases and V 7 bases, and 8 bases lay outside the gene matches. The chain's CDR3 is CASTHRDRPYEQYF. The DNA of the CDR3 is TGTGCCAGTACCCACCGGGACAGACCCTACGAGCAGTACTTC.

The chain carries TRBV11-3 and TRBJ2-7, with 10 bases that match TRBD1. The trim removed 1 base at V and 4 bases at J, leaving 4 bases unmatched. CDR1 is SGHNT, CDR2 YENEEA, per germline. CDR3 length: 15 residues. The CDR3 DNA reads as TGTGCCAGCAGCTTAGGGGGACAGGGGATTTACGAGCAGTACTTC. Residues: CASSLGGQGIYEQYF.

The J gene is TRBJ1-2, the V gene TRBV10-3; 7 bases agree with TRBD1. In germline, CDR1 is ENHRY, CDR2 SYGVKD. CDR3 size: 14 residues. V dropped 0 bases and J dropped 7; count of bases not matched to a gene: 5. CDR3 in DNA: TGTGCCATCAGTGAGTCCCAGGGGGTTCTTGGCTACACCTTC. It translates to CAISESQGVLGYTF.

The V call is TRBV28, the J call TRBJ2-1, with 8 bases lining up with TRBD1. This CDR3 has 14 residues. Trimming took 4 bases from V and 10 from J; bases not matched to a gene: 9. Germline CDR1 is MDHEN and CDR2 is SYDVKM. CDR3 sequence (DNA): TGTGCCAGCAGTTACAGGGGGTGGGCGTCCGAGCAGTTCTTC. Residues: CASSYRGWASEQFF.

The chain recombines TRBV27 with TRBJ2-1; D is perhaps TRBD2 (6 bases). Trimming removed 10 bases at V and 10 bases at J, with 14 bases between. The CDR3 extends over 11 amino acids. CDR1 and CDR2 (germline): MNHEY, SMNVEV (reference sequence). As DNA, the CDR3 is TGTGCCACGGGAGTTGTCAAGGAGCAGTTCTTC. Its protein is CATGVVKEQFF.

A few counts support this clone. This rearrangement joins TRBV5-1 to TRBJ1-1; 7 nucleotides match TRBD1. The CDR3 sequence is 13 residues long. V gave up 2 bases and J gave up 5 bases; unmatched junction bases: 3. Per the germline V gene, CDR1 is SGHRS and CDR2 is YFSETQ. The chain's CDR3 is CASSFTGETEAFF. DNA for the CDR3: TGCGCCAGCAGCTTTACAGGGGAGACTGAAGCTTTCTTT.

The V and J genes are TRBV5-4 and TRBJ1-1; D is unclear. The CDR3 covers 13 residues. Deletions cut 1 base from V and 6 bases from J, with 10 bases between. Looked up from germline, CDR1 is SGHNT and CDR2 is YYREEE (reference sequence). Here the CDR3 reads CASSLIEGSEAFF. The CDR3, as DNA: TGTGCCAGCAGCTTGATTGAGGGCTCTGAAGCTTTCTTT.

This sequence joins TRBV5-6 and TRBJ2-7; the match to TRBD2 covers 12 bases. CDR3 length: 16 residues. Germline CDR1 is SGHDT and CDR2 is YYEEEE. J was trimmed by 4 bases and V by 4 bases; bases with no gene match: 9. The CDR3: CASSTKTSGRLYEQYF. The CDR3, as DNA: TGTGCCAGCAGCACGAAGACTAGCGGGAGATTATACGAGCAGTACTTC.

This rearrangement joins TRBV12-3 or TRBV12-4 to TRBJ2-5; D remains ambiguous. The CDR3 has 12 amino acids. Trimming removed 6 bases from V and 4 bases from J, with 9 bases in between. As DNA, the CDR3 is TGTGCCAGCAGCCGACCGGGAGAGACCCAGTACTTC. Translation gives CASSRPGETQYF.

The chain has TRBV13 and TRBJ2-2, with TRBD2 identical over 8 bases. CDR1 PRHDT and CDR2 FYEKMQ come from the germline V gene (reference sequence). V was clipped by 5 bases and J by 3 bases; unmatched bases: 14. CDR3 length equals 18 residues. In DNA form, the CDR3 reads TGTGCCAGCAGCCCCCCCCGAGGAGTAGCGGGACACACCGGGGAGCTGTTTTTT. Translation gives CASSPPRGVAGHTGELFF. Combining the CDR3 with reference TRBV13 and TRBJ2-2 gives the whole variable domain AAGVIQSPRHLIKEKRETATLKCYPIPRHDTVYWYQQGPGQDPQFLISFYEKMQSDKGSIPDRFSAQQFSDYHSELNMSSLELGDSALYFCASSPPRGVAGHTGELFFGEGSRLTVL.

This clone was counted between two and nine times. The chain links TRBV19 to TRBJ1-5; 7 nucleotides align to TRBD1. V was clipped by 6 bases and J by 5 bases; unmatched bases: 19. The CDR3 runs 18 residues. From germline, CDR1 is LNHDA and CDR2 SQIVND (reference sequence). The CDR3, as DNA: TGTGCCAGTAGACTCCGGGACAGACCAAGGGCGGAGGATCAGCCCCAGCATTTT. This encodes CASRLRDRPRAEDQPQHF.

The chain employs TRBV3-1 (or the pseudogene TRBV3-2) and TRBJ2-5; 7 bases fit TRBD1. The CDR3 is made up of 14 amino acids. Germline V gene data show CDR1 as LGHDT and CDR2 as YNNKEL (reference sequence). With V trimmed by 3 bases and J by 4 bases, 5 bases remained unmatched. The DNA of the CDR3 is TGTGCCAGCAGCCACCGGGACAGTAGAGAGACCCAGTACTTC. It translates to CASSHRDSRETQYF.

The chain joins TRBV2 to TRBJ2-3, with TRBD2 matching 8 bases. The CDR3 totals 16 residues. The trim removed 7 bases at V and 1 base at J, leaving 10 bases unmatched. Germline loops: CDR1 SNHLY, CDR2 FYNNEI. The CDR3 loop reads CASILGTSVGTDTQYF. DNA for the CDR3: TGTGCCAGCATCCTCGGGACTAGTGTCGGCACAGATACGCAGTATTTT.

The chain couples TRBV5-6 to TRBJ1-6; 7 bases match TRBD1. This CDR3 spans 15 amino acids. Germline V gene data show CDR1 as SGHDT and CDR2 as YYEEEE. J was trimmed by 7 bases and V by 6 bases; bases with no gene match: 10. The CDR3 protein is CASTPRGTANSPLHF. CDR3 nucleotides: TGTGCCAGCACCCCTCGGGGGACAGCCAATTCACCCCTCCACTTT.

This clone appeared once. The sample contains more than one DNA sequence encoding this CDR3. The CDR3 nucleotides are TGTGCCAGCAGTCTGACAGGGGGAAGGACTGAAGCTTTCTTT. It encodes CASSLTGGRTEAFF. This chain connects TRBV6-5 to TRBJ1-1; 9 bases line up with TRBD1. J lost 5 bases, V lost 5 bases, and 6 bases had no gene match. Germline V gene lookup returns CDR1 MNHEY and CDR2 SVGAGI. This CDR3 has 14 amino acids.

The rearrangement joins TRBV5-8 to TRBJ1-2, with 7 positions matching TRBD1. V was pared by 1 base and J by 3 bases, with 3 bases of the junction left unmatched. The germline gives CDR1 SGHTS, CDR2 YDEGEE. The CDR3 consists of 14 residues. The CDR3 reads CASSLTGVDYGYTF. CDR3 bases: TGTGCCAGCAGCTTGACAGGGGTCGACTATGGCTACACCTTC.